The subject of this entry is one T cell receptor beta chain. Its antigen is undetermined. Per sample, at least 5.5 micrograms of total RNA were extracted. This entry is derived from a study of blood T cells in healthy people across ages. The study's findings and limits: One million T cells yielded diversity estimates that were considered underestimates.

With a J-beta primer mix and a sample-barcoded 5' primer, a second PCR ran roughly 7 to 11 cycles. Sequencing of every sample gave 2.5 million or more CDR3-containing paired-end reads. From the 5' RACE reads, TCRdb called clonotypes with MiXCR, one entry per CDR3 protein. This table has over 1,500,000 distinct CDR3 sequences, 49% appearing once. The TCR comes from a woman in her thirties or forties in good health. Sequencing used blood.

For the CDR3, the DNA is TGTGCCAGCAGTCCGACGGACCGGGGGGAGCAGTACTTC. Its protein is CASSPTDRGEQYF. J is TRBJ2-5 and V is TRBV12-3 or TRBV12-4; 7 bases match TRBD2. The ends lost 5 bases at V and 11 bases at J; junction bases unmatched: 11. This CDR3 is built from 13 residues.